These 22 T cell receptor beta chains were all obtained from the same sample, sequenced in a study of a mutant IDH1 vaccine in newly diagnosed glioma. Time point described: baseline, week 1 (first vaccination visit). Documented treatment: pre-vaccination baseline after standard-of-care therapy. Only in-frame clones appear in the TCRdb table, and some are missing; sequencing was by immunoSEQ multiplex PCR. There are approximately 54,000 clones in the sample; 80% to 90% occur only once, and 15% to 25% lies in the top ten. Sequenced material: PBMCs, taken from a glioma patient treated with radiotherapy, temozolomide or both. The receptor source for this set is a man between 18 and 35 years old with glioma.

J is TRBJ1-3 and V is TRBV4-2; TRBD1 agrees at 11 bases. Germline CDR1 reads LGHNA; CDR2 reads YNFKEQ. V was clipped by 0 bases and J by 7 bases; unmatched bases: 5. This CDR3 is 16 amino acids long. The CDR3 reads CASSQELGTGGNTIYF. The CDR3 DNA sequence: TGTGCCAGCAGCCAAGAACTTGGGACAGGGGGGAACACCATATATTTT.

This chain joins TRBV6-5 and TRBJ2-7; D gene unclear. The CDR3 loop spans 13 amino acids. Germline V gives CDR1 MNHEY, CDR2 SVGAGI. With 6 bases removed from V and 5 bases from J, the gap between germline ends came to 14 bases. The CDR3 reads CASSPDFSDEQYF. CDR3 bases: TGTGCCAGCAGCCCAGATTTCAGCGACGAGCAGTACTTC.

V gene TRBV5-4 combines with J gene TRBJ2-1, with D possibly being TRBD2 (6 bases). The CDR3 contains 15 residues. Germline V gives CDR1 SGHNT, CDR2 YYREEE (reference sequence). V was trimmed by 0 bases and J by 8 bases, leaving 15 bases between them. The chain's CDR3 is CASSLGGMGGYEQFF. The CDR3 DNA follows: TGTGCCAGCAGCTTGGGGGGTATGGGGGGATATGAGCAGTTCTTC.

This rearrangement joins TRBV7-8 to TRBJ1-1; D is undetermined. The CDR3 runs 13 residues. Germline V gene lookup returns CDR1 SGHVS and CDR2 FQNEAQ. V lost 2 bases and J 5 bases, leaving 9 bases between the germline ends. The CDR3 sequence: CASSLNPGTEAFF. CDR3 bases: TGTGCCAGCAGCTTAAACCCTGGAACTGAAGCTTTCTTT.

The chain combines TRBV4-2 with TRBJ2-7; D gene ambiguous. Germline V gene lookup returns CDR1 LGHNA and CDR2 YNFKEQ. The V and J ends lost 2 bases and 3 bases respectively, with 11 bases between them. The CDR3 has 14 residues. The CDR3 loop is CASSQLVQNYEQYF. CDR3 nucleotides: TGTGCCAGCAGCCAACTTGTACAGAACTACGAGCAGTACTTC.

The chain links TRBV30 to TRBJ2-3; no clear D gene. V lost 2 bases and J 3 bases, leaving 9 bases between the germline ends. CDR3 length equals 13 residues. Germline lookup yields CDR1 GTSNPN and CDR2 SVGIG (reference sequence). CDR3 protein: CAWSKTATDTQYF. The CDR3 nucleotides are TGTGCCTGGAGTAAAACCGCGACAGATACGCAGTATTTT.

The V gene is TRBV6-5, the J gene TRBJ1-1; possible D gene TRBD1, 5 bases. The CDR3 totals 14 residues. Germline-derived CDR1 and CDR2 are MNHEY and SVGAGI. Between the trimmed V and J ends, which lost 7 bases and 5 bases, there was a span of 17 bases. CDR3 in amino acids: CASIGPGQATEAFF. The CDR3 region has the DNA TGTGCCAGCATTGGCCCAGGGCAGGCGACTGAAGCTTTCTTT.

The chain couples TRBV19 to TRBJ1-1; 8 nucleotides align to TRBD1. CDR1 is LNHDA and CDR2 is SQIVND in the germline V gene (reference sequence). Trimming cost V 6 bases and J 8 bases; bases outside gene matches: 5. The CDR3 has 12 amino acids. CDR3 amino acids: CASRMRQGEAFF. CDR3 in DNA: TGTGCCAGTAGGATGAGACAGGGGGAAGCTTTCTTT.

This clone was seen only once. The chain links TRBV2 to TRBJ1-5; D is unclear. V lost 3 bases and J lost 1, with 16 bases in between. The CDR3 totals 17 residues. The germline V gene has CDR1 SNHLY and CDR2 FYNNEI. The CDR3 here is CASSEGPRRASNQPQHF. DNA for the CDR3: TGTGCCAGCAGTGAGGGCCCTAGACGGGCAAGCAATCAGCCCCAGCATTTT. The whole variable domain, filled in from reference TRBV2 and TRBJ1-5, reads EPEVTQTPSHQVTQMGQEVILRCVPISNHLYFYWYRQILGQKVEFLVSFYNNEISEKSEIFDDQFSVERPDGSNFTLKIRSTKLEDSAMYFCASSEGPRRASNQPQHFGDGTRLSIL.

The V and J genes are TRBV30 and TRBJ2-5; no clear D gene. The CDR3 covers 13 residues. With 3 bases removed from V and 1 base from J, the gap between germline ends came to 9 bases. Germline V gene sequence: CDR1 GTSNPN, CDR2 SVGIG (reference sequence). This CDR3 reads CAWRPWVQETQYF. The CDR3 DNA follows: TGTGCCTGGAGGCCTTGGGTCCAAGAGACCCAGTACTTC.

The chain has TRBV18 and TRBJ1-1; D not resolved. Germline V gene sequence: CDR1 KGHSH, CDR2 LQKENI. The CDR3 has 14 residues. Trimming took off 1 base at V and 0 bases at J, with 6 bases between the two ends. The CDR3 spells CASSPRHLNTEAFF. The CDR3 coding sequence is TGTGCCAGCTCACCACGACACCTGAACACTGAAGCTTTCTTT.

The chain couples TRBV5-6 to TRBJ1-2; D ambiguous. The CDR3 is 12 residues long. V lost 2 bases and J 6 bases, leaving 8 bases between the germline ends. Germline CDR1 SGHDT, CDR2 YYEEEE. CDR3 nucleotides: TGTGCCAGCAGCTTTAACGGGGATGGCTACACCTTC. Protein product: CASSFNGDGYTF.

Only one count was recorded for this clone. The gene calls are TRBV19 and TRBJ1-2; D is perhaps TRBD1 (5 bases). V gave up 11 bases and J gave up 0 bases, with 10 bases separating them. The CDR3 length is 12 residues. Per germline, CDR1 LNHDA and CDR2 SQIVND (reference sequence). The CDR3 is CAVQGPNYGYTF. For the CDR3, the DNA is TGTGCCGTTCAGGGACCTAACTATGGCTACACCTTC.

With regard to this clone: The junction shows a germline mismatch at one end, possibly a read error. The chain links TRBV27 to TRBJ1-5; TRBD1 agrees at 7 bases. The CDR3 has 13 residues. The germline V gene encodes CDR1 MNHEY and CDR2 SMNVEV (reference sequence). The CDR3 region is CASSLTGNQPQHF. CDR3 DNA sequence: TGTGCCAGCAGTTTGACAGGGAATCAACCCCAGCATTTT.

V is TRBV14 and J is TRBJ2-2; 8 nucleotides match TRBD2. CDR1 and CDR2 from the germline V gene are SGHDN and FVKESK. This CDR3 has 18 amino acids. Unmatched junction bases numbered 14, after V lost 2 bases and J lost 6 bases. The CDR3 bases are TGTGCCAGCAGCCAATCAGAAAGACTAGCGCGCGGCGCCGGGGAGCTGTTTTTT. Translating gives CASSQSERLARGAGELFF.

This chain connects TRBV10-3 to TRBJ2-7; D possibly corresponds to TRBD2 (6 bases). Germline loops: CDR1 ENHRY, CDR2 SYGVKD. This CDR3 has 13 amino acids. The CDR3 DNA sequence: TGTGCAATCGGAGGGACTGAGTCCTACGAGCAGTACTTC. It yields the protein CAIGGTESYEQYF.

In this sample, this clone turned up once. This sequence joins TRBV7-9 and TRBJ2-1; 15 bases are shared with TRBD2. There are 14 residues in the CDR3. Germline lookup yields CDR1 SEHNR and CDR2 FQNEAQ (reference sequence). Trimming cost V 6 bases and J 10 bases; bases outside gene matches: 4. The CDR3 protein is CASRGGLAGGEQFF. In nucleotides, the CDR3 is TGTGCCAGCAGAGGAGGACTAGCGGGAGGGGAGCAGTTCTTC.

This clone has only a few counts. This chain connects TRBV5-4 to TRBJ1-5; D is unresolved. The CDR3 covers 14 residues. CDR1 and CDR2 (germline): SGHNT, YYREEE (reference sequence). The V gene lost 2 bases and the J gene lost 4 bases, with 10 bases spanning the gap. The chain's CDR3 is CASSFPGENQPQHF. In nucleotides, the CDR3 is TGTGCCAGCAGCTTCCCCGGGGAGAATCAGCCCCAGCATTTT.

The chain couples TRBV5-5 to TRBJ2-6; D unclear. Per the germline V gene, CDR1 is SGHKS and CDR2 is YYEKEE (reference sequence). Trimming removed 1 base at V and 0 bases at J, with 14 bases between. CDR3 length: 18 amino acids. CDR3 sequence (DNA): TGTGCCAGCAGCTTGTTACAGACTTATCTCTCTGGGGCCAACGTCCTGACTTTC. This translates into CASSLLQTYLSGANVLTF.

The CDR3 DNA reads as TGTGCCAGTAGTATAGGAGTTCACTCTTCCTACAATGAGCAGTTCTTC. It translates to CASSIGVHSSYNEQFF. J is TRBJ2-1 and V is TRBV19; D gene unclear. Germline loops: CDR1 LNHDA, CDR2 SQIVND (reference sequence). This CDR3 has 16 residues. V shed 1 base and J shed 1 base, with 11 bases lying between them.

The CDR3 DNA sequence: TGTGCCAGCAGTGGCACCATCCGGACAGGGGGGCAGTTCTTC. This gives the protein CASSGTIRTGGQFF. The genes are TRBV6-4 and TRBJ2-1; TRBD1 aligns across 10 bases. The CDR3 is 14 amino acids. V gave up 4 bases and J gave up 12 bases; unmatched junction bases: 9. Germline V gene sequence: CDR1 MRHNA, CDR2 SNTAGT.

The chain links TRBV2 to TRBJ2-7; TRBD2 matches at 7 bases. This CDR3 is 15 amino acids long. Germline V CDR1 and CDR2: SNHLY, FYNNEI. With V trimmed by 6 bases and J by 2 bases, 10 bases remained unmatched. In DNA form, the CDR3 reads TGTGCCAGCAGCGGGGAGCCTAGCGGAACCTACGAGCAGTACTTC. It yields the protein CASSGEPSGTYEQYF. Full variable domain (missing parts from reference TRBV2 and TRBJ2-7): EPEVTQTPSHQVTQMGQEVILRCVPISNHLYFYWYRQILGQKVEFLVSFYNNEISEKSEIFDDQFSVERPDGSNFTLKIRSTKLEDSAMYFCASSGEPSGTYEQYFGPGTRLTVT.